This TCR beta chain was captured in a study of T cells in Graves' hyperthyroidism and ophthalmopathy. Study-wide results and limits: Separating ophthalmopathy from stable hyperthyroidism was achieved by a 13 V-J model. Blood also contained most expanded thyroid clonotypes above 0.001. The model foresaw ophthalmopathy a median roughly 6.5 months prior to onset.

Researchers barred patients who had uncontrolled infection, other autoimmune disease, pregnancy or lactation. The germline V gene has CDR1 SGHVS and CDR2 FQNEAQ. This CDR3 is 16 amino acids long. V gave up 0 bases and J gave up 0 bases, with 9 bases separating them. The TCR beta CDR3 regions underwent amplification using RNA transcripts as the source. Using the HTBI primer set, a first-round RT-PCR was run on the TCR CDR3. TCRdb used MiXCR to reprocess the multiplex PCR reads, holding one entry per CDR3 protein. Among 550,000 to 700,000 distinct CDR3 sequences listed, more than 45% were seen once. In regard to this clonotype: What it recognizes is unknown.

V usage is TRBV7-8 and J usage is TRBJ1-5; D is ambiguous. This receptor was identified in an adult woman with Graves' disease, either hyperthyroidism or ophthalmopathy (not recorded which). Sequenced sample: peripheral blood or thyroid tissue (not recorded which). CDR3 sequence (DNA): TGTGCCAGCAGCTTAGCGAGTGTGAGTAGCAATCAGCCCCAGCATTTT. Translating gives CASSLASVSSNQPQHF.